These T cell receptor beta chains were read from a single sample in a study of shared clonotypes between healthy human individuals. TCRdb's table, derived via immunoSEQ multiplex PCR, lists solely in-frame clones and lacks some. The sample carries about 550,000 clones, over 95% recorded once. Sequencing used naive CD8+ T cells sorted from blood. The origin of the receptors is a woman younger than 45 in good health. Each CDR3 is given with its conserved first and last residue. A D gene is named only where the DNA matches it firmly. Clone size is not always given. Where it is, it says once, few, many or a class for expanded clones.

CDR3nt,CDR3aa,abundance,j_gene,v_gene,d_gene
TGTGCCAGCAGTTCCCTAGCAGGAAGCACAGATACGCAGTATTTT,CASSSLAGSTDTQYF,NA,TRBJ2-3,TRBV6-6,NA
TGCGCCAGCAGCCAGTACGGAGGGCAGAACACTGAAGCTTTCTTT,CASSQYGGQNTEAFF,NA,TRBJ1-1,TRBV5-1,NA
TGTGCCGACACTAGGGCCAGGGGGTACAATGAGCAGTTCTTC,CADTRARGYNEQFF,NA,TRBJ2-1,TRBV28,TRBD1
TGTGCCAGCAGCCAAGTCCAGGGCACAGATACGCAGTATTTT,CASSQVQGTDTQYF,NA,TRBJ2-3,TRBV4-2,NA
TGTGCCAGCAGTTTGGGACAGGGGACGACTGAAGCTTTCTTT,CASSLGQGTTEAFF,NA,TRBJ1-1,TRBV28,TRBD1
TGCGCCAGCAGTGAGGGGGGCGAGCAGTACTTC,CASSEGGEQYF,NA,TRBJ2-7,TRBV10-2,NA
TGTGCCAGTAGTATCTGGCAGGGGGCTAATCAGCCCCAGCATTTT,CASSIWQGANQPQHF,NA,TRBJ1-5,TRBV19,TRBD1
TGTGCCAGCCTTGATAGCGGGGGATTATACGAGCAGTACTTC,CASLDSGGLYEQYF,NA,TRBJ2-7,TRBV2,TRBD2
TGTGCCAGCTCACCGGACGGAAATCAGCCCCAGCATTTT,CASSPDGNQPQHF,NA,TRBJ1-5,TRBV18,NA
TGTGCCAGAAGCGGGGGACTAGCGTGCAGCTCCTACGAGCAGTACTTC,CARSGGLACSSYEQYF,NA,TRBJ2-7,TRBV5-3,TRBD2
TGTGCCAGCAGCTTGGGACAGGGGAGCGATGAGCAGTTCTTC,CASSLGQGSDEQFF,NA,TRBJ2-1,TRBV7-7,TRBD1
TGTGCCACCAGCACCCTAGGCGGGAGGGAAGTTAACAATGAGCAGTTCTTC,CATSTLGGREVNNEQFF,NA,TRBJ2-1,TRBV15,TRBD2
TGCGCCAGCAGTGAACCGCCGGGACTAGCGGGAGTAGGTTGGCCGGGAGAGACCCAGTACTTC,CASSEPPGLAGVGWPGETQYF,NA,TRBJ2-5,TRBV10-2,TRBD2
TGTGCCAGCGACTCGGCCGTTGGAGTAGATACGCAGTATTTT,CASDSAVGVDTQYF,NA,TRBJ2-3,TRBV28,NA
TGTGCCAGCAGCTTGGGAGACACGAACAATGAGCAGTTCTTC,CASSLGDTNNEQFF,NA,TRBJ2-1,TRBV5-4,NA
TGTGCCAGCAGCTTGGTTACGTCCAGGGACGGTACAGATACGCAGTATTTT,CASSLVTSRDGTDTQYF,NA,TRBJ2-3,TRBV5-6,NA
TGTGCCAGCAGCCTACGACAGGGGGCGCTTTACAATGAGCAGTTCTTC,CASSLRQGALYNEQFF,few,TRBJ2-1,TRBV11-3,TRBD1
TGTGCCAGCAGCTTGGCCGAGGACCGGTTGTTAGAGACCCAGTACTTC,CASSLAEDRLLETQYF,NA,TRBJ2-5,TRBV5-4,NA
TGTGCCAGCAGCATAGCGGGAGCAGCCTACGAGCAGTACTTC,CASSIAGAAYEQYF,NA,TRBJ2-7,TRBV11-2,TRBD2
TGTGCCTGGAGTGGACTAGCGGGGACCTACGAGCAGTACTTC,CAWSGLAGTYEQYF,NA,TRBJ2-7,TRBV30,TRBD2
TGTGCCAGCAGTCCGTCTAGGAGCCATGAGCAGTTCTTC,CASSPSRSHEQFF,NA,TRBJ2-1,TRBV28,NA
TGTGCCAGCCAAGGGTGGAACCCGGGACAAACGACCCCAGGCCTTAACTATGGCTACACCTTC,CASQGWNPGQTTPGLNYGYTF,NA,TRBJ1-2,TRBV27,NA
TGTGCCAGCAGTTTGTGGGACAGGGGGCGTTGGGACTATGGCTACACCTTC,CASSLWDRGRWDYGYTF,NA,TRBJ1-2,TRBV28,TRBD1
TGCGCCAGTGTTTCTACGACAGGGGGGAAATCTGGAAACACCATATATTTT,CASVSTTGGKSGNTIYF,NA,TRBJ1-3,TRBV5-1,TRBD1
TGTGCCAGCAGTACCAGGGTCACTAACTACGAGCAGTACTTC,CASSTRVTNYEQYF,NA,TRBJ2-7,TRBV2,NA
TGTGCCAGCAGCATCGGGCCTCGGGGGGAGACCCAGTACTTC,CASSIGPRGETQYF,NA,TRBJ2-5,TRBV13,NA
TGTGCCAGCAGCGTAGAGGGTGGGGGAGCTAGCACAGATACGCAGTATTTT,CASSVEGGGASTDTQYF,NA,TRBJ2-3,TRBV9,NA
TGTGCCAGCAGCTTAGCGGACCTGAACACTGAAGCTTTCTTT,CASSLADLNTEAFF,NA,TRBJ1-1,TRBV13,NA
TGTGCCAGCAGCTTAGCGAATCAGCCCCAGCATTTT,CASSLANQPQHF,NA,TRBJ1-5,TRBV7-6,NA
TGTGCCAGCAGCCTAGCGGCGTGGGGCTCGAGTGAGCAGTTCTTC,CASSLAAWGSSEQFF,NA,TRBJ2-1,TRBV27,TRBD2
TGTGCCAGCAGTTTTACCGAGTACAATGAGCAGTTCTTC,CASSFTEYNEQFF,NA,TRBJ2-1,TRBV27,NA
TGTGCCAGCAGCTTAGACCCCGGGACAGCGTACAATGAGCAGTTCTTC,CASSLDPGTAYNEQFF,NA,TRBJ2-1,TRBV11-2,TRBD1
TGTGCCAGCAGTTCCGACAGGGAAGACGGAAACACCATATATTTT,CASSSDREDGNTIYF,NA,TRBJ1-3,TRBV28,TRBD1
TGTGCCAGCAGTTTAGGCAGGGCGCTAGCGGGAGGACGCTTTTACAATGAGCAGTTCTTC,CASSLGRALAGGRFYNEQFF,NA,TRBJ2-1,TRBV28,TRBD2
TGTGCCAGCAGCCCCACGGACCGGACAGGGGCTGAAGCTTTCTTT,CASSPTDRTGAEAFF,NA,TRBJ1-1,TRBV9,TRBD1
TGCAGCGTTGGGGTAGGGTACGAGCAGTACTTC,CSVGVGYEQYF,NA,TRBJ2-7,TRBV29-1,NA
TGTGCCAGTGGGCAAACTGAAGCTTTCTTT,CASGQTEAFF,NA,TRBJ1-1,TRBV19,NA
TGCAGCGTTCAGGGGGGATCCTCTGGGGCCAACGTCCTGACTTTC,CSVQGGSSGANVLTF,NA,TRBJ2-6,TRBV29-1,NA
TGTGCCAGCAGCCAGGAGACTAGCCGACTCTACGAGCAGTACTTC,CASSQETSRLYEQYF,NA,TRBJ2-7,TRBV4-2,TRBD2
TGTGCCAGCAGCCTCCAGAGCACCGCGCACGAGCAGTACTTC,CASSLQSTAHEQYF,NA,TRBJ2-7,TRBV6-5,NA
TGTGCCAGTAGTATAATGGTTCGGAGCGAGCAGTACTTC,CASSIMVRSEQYF,NA,TRBJ2-7,TRBV19,NA
TGTGCCAGCAGCGCGGCGGGGTCCCGTCTACGAGAGCAGTACTTC,CASSAAGSRLREQYF,once,TRBJ2-7,TRBV27,NA
TGTGCCAGCAGGAAAAGCGGGAATGGCGAGCAGTACTTC,CASRKSGNGEQYF,NA,TRBJ2-7,TRBV7-6,TRBD2
TGTGCCAGCAGCCCCAGGTTAGGTCAAGAGACCCAGTACTTC,CASSPRLGQETQYF,NA,TRBJ2-5,TRBV7-9,NA
TGTGCCAGCAGCTTGTGGACAGGTTCTGAAGCTTTCTTT,CASSLWTGSEAFF,NA,TRBJ1-1,TRBV5-4,TRBD1
TGTGCCAGGACGAGCGGTAGCTCCTACAATGAGCAGTTCTTC,CARTSGSSYNEQFF,NA,TRBJ2-1,TRBV2,NA
TGTGCCAGCAGTTCCGGGACAGGGGACAGTCAGCCCCAGCATTTT,CASSSGTGDSQPQHF,NA,TRBJ1-5,TRBV6-5,TRBD1
TGTGCCAGCAGCGTAAAAAGGACAGTGTACACTGAAGCTTTCTTT,CASSVKRTVYTEAFF,NA,TRBJ1-1,TRBV5-6,NA